What follows describes a single TCR beta chain. Assay: immunoSEQ multiplex PCR; the TCRdb copy retains only in-frame clones and omits some. The repertoire holds fewer than 85,000 clones, with 92% as singletons. This entry belongs to a study of T cell changes during pregnancy in multiple sclerosis. This receptor was identified in a female donor with multiple sclerosis, enrolled in a pregnancy study. Sequencing was performed on peripheral blood, taken before pregnancy.

The CDR3 coding sequence is TGTGCCAGCAGTTACTTACCCGCCGACTTTTACTATGGCTACACCTTC. The encoded protein is CASSYLPADFYYGYTF. The gene calls are TRBV6-5 and TRBJ1-2; D not certain. Trimming took off 1 base at V and 3 bases at J, with 15 bases between the two ends. This CDR3 contains 16 residues. Germline CDR1 is MNHEY and CDR2 is SVGAGI.